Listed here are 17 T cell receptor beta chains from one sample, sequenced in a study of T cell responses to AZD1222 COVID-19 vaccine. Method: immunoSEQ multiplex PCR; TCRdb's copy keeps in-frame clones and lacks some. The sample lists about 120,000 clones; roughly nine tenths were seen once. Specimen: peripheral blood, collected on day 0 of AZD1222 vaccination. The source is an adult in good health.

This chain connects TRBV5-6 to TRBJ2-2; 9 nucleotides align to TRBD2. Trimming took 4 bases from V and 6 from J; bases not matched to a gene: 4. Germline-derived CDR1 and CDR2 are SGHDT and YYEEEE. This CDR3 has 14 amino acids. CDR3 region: CASSQGLAPGELFF. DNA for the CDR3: TGTGCCAGCAGCCAGGGACTAGCCCCCGGGGAGCTGTTTTTT.

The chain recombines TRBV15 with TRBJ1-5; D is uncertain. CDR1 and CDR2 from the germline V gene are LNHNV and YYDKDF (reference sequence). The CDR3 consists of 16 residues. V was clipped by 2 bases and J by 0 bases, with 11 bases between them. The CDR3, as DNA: TGTGCCACCAGCAGACTTTACGGATCTAGCAATCAGCCCCAGCATTTT. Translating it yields CATSRLYGSSNQPQHF.

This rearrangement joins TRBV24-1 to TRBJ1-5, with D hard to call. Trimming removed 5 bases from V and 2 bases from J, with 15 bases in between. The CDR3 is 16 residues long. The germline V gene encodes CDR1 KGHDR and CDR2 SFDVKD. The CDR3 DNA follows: TGTGCCACCAGTGCCTTCCCGGACGGAGGCAATCAGCCCCAGCATTTT. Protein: CATSAFPDGGNQPQHF.

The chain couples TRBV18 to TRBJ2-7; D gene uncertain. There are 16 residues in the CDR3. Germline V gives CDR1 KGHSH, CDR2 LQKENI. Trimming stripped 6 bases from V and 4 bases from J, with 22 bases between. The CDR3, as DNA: TGTGCCAGCTCCGTTTCTGGGTTCTTATCCGGGTACGAGCAGTACTTC. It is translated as CASSVSGFLSGYEQYF.

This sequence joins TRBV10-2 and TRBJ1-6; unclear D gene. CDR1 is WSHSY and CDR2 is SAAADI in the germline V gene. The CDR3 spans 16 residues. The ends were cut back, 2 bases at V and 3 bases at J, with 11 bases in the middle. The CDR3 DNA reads TGCGCCAGCAGTGAGAGGGAGGGTGGCTATAATTCACCCCTCCACTTT. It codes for CASSEREGGYNSPLHF.

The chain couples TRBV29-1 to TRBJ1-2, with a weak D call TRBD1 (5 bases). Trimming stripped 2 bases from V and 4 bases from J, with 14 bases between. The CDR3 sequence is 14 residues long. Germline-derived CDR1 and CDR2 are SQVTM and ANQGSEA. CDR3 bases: TGCAGCGTTGAAAGGAGGGACCCATTCTATGGCTACACCTTC. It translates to CSVERRDPFYGYTF.

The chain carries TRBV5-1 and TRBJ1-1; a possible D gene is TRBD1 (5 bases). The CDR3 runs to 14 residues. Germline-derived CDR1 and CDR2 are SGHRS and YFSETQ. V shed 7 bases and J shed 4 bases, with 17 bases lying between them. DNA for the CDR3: TGCGCCAGCCGCCTGAGGGGAGGAGGCACTGAAGCTTTCTTT. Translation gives CASRLRGGGTEAFF. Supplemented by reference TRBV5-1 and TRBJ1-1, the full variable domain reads KAGVTQTPRYLIKTRGQQVTLSCSPISGHRSVSWYQQTPGQGLQFLFEYFSETQRNKGNFPGRFSGRQFSNSRSEMNVSTLELGDSALYLCASRLRGGGTEAFFGQGTRLTVV.

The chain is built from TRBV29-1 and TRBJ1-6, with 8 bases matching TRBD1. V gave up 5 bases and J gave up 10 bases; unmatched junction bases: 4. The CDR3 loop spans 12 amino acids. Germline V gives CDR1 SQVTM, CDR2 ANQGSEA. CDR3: CSVSDRDSPLHF. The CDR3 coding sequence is TGCAGCGTTTCGGACAGGGACTCACCCCTCCACTTT.

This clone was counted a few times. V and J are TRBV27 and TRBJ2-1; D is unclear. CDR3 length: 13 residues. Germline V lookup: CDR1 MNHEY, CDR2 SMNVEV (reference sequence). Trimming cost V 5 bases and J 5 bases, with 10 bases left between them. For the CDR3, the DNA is TGTGCCAGCAGTCCCTCTGGCAACAATGAGCAGTTCTTC. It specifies CASSPSGNNEQFF.

CDR3 nucleotides: TGTGCCAGCAGTACCCCTGGACAAGCCTACGAGCAGTACTTC. Its protein product is CASSTPGQAYEQYF. This sequence joins TRBV28 and TRBJ2-7; D perhaps matches TRBD1 (5 bases). From germline, CDR1 is MDHEN and CDR2 SYDVKM. This CDR3 has 14 amino acids. V lost 5 bases to trimming and J lost 2 bases, with 13 bases between them.

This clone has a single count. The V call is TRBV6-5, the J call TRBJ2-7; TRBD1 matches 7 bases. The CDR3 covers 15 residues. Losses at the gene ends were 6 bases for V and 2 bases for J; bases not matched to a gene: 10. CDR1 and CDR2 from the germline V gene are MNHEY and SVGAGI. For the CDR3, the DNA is TGTGCCAGCAGCGCCCCGGACAGGCCCCCCTACGAGCAGTACTTC. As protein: CASSAPDRPPYEQYF.

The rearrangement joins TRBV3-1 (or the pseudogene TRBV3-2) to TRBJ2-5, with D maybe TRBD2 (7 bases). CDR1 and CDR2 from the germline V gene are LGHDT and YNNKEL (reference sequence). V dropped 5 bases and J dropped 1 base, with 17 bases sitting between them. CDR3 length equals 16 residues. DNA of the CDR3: TGTGCCAGCAGCTTCCGTAAGGGGGGGGGCCAAGAGACCCAGTACTTC. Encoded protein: CASSFRKGGGQETQYF.

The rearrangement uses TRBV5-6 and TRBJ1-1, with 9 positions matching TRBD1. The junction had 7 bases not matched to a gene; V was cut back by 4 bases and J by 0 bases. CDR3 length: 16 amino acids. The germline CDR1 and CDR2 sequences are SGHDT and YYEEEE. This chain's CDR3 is CASSPGTGRMNTEAFF. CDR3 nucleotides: TGTGCCAGCAGCCCCGGGACAGGGAGAATGAACACTGAAGCTTTCTTT.

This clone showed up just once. This CDR3 reads CASSPPIGQIYGYTF. DNA for the CDR3: TGTGCCAGCTCACCACCTATAGGCCAGATCTATGGCTACACCTTC. This chain uses TRBV18 with TRBJ1-2; D not resolved. CDR1 and CDR2 (germline): KGHSH, LQKENI. The CDR3 runs 15 residues. Deletions cut 0 bases from V and 4 bases from J, with 12 bases between.

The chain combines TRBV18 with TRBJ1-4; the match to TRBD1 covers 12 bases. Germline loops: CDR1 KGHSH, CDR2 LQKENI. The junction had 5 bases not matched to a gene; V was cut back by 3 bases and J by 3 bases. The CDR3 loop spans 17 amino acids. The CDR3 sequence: CASSPSGQGAANEKLFF. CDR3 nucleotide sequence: TGTGCCAGCTCACCCTCGGGACAGGGGGCGGCTAATGAAAAACTGTTTTTT. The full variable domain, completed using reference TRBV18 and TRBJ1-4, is NAGVMQNPRHLVRRRGQEARLRCSPMKGHSHVYWYRQLPEEGLKFMVYLQKENIIDESGMPKERFSAEFPKEGPSILRIQQVVRGDSAAYFCASSPSGQGAANEKLFFGSGTQLSVL.

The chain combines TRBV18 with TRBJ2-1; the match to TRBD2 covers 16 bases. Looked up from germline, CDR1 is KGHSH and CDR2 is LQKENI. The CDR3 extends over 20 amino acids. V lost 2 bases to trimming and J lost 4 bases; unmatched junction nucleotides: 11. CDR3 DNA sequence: TGTGCCAGCTCACCATTGGGACTAGCGGGGGGGCGAGCTCGTTACAATGAGCAGTTCTTC. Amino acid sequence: CASSPLGLAGGRARYNEQFF.

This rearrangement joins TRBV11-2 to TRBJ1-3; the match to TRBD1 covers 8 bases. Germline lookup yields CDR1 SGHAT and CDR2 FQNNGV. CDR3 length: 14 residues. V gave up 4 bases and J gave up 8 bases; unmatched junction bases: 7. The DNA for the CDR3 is TGTGCCAGCAGCTCCTCCGACAGGGGCGACACCATATATTTT. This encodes CASSSSDRGDTIYF.